This T cell receptor (beta chain) was obtained from a study of blood T cell repertoires in COVID-19. Study details: From T cells, B-cell-depleted T cells, or PBMCs came the material, which was cDNA or gDNA.

Clones were sequenced by immunoSEQ multiplex PCR, and TCRdb holds only the in-frame ones, with some missing. The repertoire holds some 210,000 clones, with 87% as singletons. The receptor's source is a man between 18 and 29 years old with acute COVID-19. The sequenced sample consisted of PBMCs or T cells enriched from blood (not recorded which).

CDR3 DNA sequence: TGCGCCAGCAGCCAAGATACGGGGGAGAGGAGGATTCAGTACTTC. This translates into CASSQDTGERRIQYF. The chain employs TRBV4-1 and TRBJ2-4, with D possibly matching TRBD2 (6 bases). V lost 0 bases, J lost 10 bases, and 16 bases lay in between. CDR3 length: 15 residues. CDR1 is MGHRA and CDR2 is YSYEKL in the germline V gene.